The sequence of this T cell receptor (beta chain) was determined in a study of T cells after yellow fever vaccination. Study conclusions and caveats: Abundant contaminating clonotypes from the bulk population could appear in FACS-sorted repertoires. A small proportion of clonotypes was detected in both the CD4 and CD8 compartments.

V lost 4 bases, J lost 1 base, and 3 bases stayed unmatched. Germline V CDR1 and CDR2: SGHNT, YENEEA. The CDR3 is 15 amino acids. For this clonotype: As yet, its antigen is unknown.

TCRdb reprocessed the 5' RACE reads with MiXCR, giving one entry per CDR3 protein. The sample shows about 630,000 distinct CDR3 sequences, 9% to 15% of them seen only once. The specimen was PBMCs, collected on the day of the yellow fever booster vaccination. This clonotype was obtained from a man younger than 45 who received the YFV17D yellow fever vaccine. The V gene is TRBV11-3, the J gene TRBJ2-2; 7 bases map to TRBD2. This CDR3 is CASSSQRENTGELFF. CDR3 DNA sequence: TGTGCCAGCAGCTCTCAGCGGGAGAACACCGGGGAGCTGTTTTTT.